One sample yielded the 28 T cell receptor beta chains listed below, sequenced in a study of persistence of HIV-infected CD4 T cells. These TCRs' antigens remain unknown. This was the immunoSEQ version 4 assay in survey mode. The assay was immunoSEQ multiplex PCR, and TCRdb's table has in-frame clones only and misses some. The sample lists roughly 41,000 clones; approximately 88% were seen once. Nonspecific anti-CD3/anti-CD28 bead stimulation represents the broad CD4+ T cell repertoire. Sorting selected CD4+ T cells upregulating both CD40 ligand and CD69. Sequenced material: CD4+ T cells sorted from PBMCs after roughly 17-hour stimulation, taken from a patient who received antiretroviral therapy. These receptors were taken from an adult man with HIV who was CMV-seropositive.

The rearrangement uses TRBV4-1 and TRBJ1-2; 10 bases are a match to TRBD1. The germline CDR1 and CDR2 sequences are MGHRA and YSYEKL. V gave up 7 bases and J gave up 6 bases; unmatched junction bases: 8. The CDR3 totals 14 residues. The chain's CDR3 is CASNLGQGNNGYTF. The DNA for the CDR3 is TGCGCCAGCAACCTGGGACAGGGGAATAATGGCTACACCTTC.

The V gene is TRBV7-8, the J gene TRBJ2-5; TRBD2 agrees at 7 bases. V shed 4 bases, J shed 0 bases, and the junction held 5 bases outside the gene matches. CDR3 size: 15 residues. CDR1 and CDR2 from the germline V gene are SGHVS and FQNEAQ. CDR3 sequence reads: CASSSTAGYQETQYF. CDR3 DNA sequence: TGTGCCAGCAGCTCCACAGCGGGGTACCAAGAGACCCAGTACTTC.

CDR3 nucleotide sequence: TGTGCCAGCAGCCCCTTGGGACCAAACACTGAAGCTTTCTTT. Protein sequence: CASSPLGPNTEAFF. The chain combines TRBV3-1 (or the pseudogene TRBV3-2) with TRBJ1-1; D might be TRBD1 (5 bases). The length of the CDR3 is 14 residues. Trimming removed 4 bases from V and 2 bases from J, with 11 bases in between. CDR1 is LGHDT and CDR2 is YNNKEL in the germline V gene (reference sequence).

The chain combines TRBV4-2 with TRBJ2-2; 7 nucleotides agree with TRBD1. The trim removed 10 bases at V and 0 bases at J, leaving 8 bases unmatched. This CDR3 region has 15 residues. Per the germline V gene, CDR1 is LGHNA and CDR2 is YNFKEQ. The CDR3, as DNA: TGTGCCACTACGTTAGACAGGGCGAACACCGGGGAGCTGTTTTTT. Translated, it gives CATTLDRANTGELFF.

The V gene is TRBV7-2, the J gene TRBJ2-3, with 8 nucleotides matching TRBD2. The CDR3 sequence is 20 residues long. Germline trimming cut 0 bases from V and 0 bases from J; bases unmatched to any gene: 14. Germline CDR1 and CDR2: SGHTA and FQGNSA. CDR3 residues: CASSLARREGPFSSTDTQYF. The CDR3 DNA reads as TGTGCCAGCAGCTTAGCACGTCGGGAGGGCCCTTTTTCTAGCACAGATACGCAGTATTTT.

This chain links TRBV30 with TRBJ1-1; 9 bases align to TRBD1. The CDR3 is 13 amino acids. Germline V gene lookup returns CDR1 GTSNPN and CDR2 SVGIG (reference sequence). Trimming at V came to 3 bases and at J to 4 bases, leaving 3 bases not matched to a gene. DNA for the CDR3: TGTGCCTGGAGGCGACAGGGGGGCACTGAAGCTTTCTTT. Its translation is CAWRRQGGTEAFF. The full variable domain, its missing parts supplied by reference TRBV30 and TRBJ1-1, is SQTIHQWPATLVQPVGSPLSLECTVEGTSNPNLYWYRQAAGRGLQLLFYSVGIGQISSEVPQNLSASRPQDRQFILSSKKLLLSDSGFYLCAWRRQGGTEAFFGQGTRLTVV.

V and J are TRBV3-1 (or the pseudogene TRBV3-2) and TRBJ2-7, with D perhaps matching TRBD2 (6 bases). CDR1 and CDR2 (germline): LGHDT, YNNKEL (reference sequence). This CDR3 comprises 17 residues. Trimming cost V 1 base and J 4 bases, with 20 bases left between them. CDR3 DNA sequence: TGTGCCAGCAGCCAAGGGGCCAGCGGGTCCTCGATGTACGAGCAGTACTTC. This sequence encodes CASSQGASGSSMYEQYF.

The chain recombines TRBV5-8 with TRBJ2-7; D is ambiguous. V lost 0 bases to trimming and J lost 2 bases, with 9 bases between them. The germline V gene has CDR1 SGHTS and CDR2 YDEGEE. The CDR3 is made up of 14 amino acids. The CDR3 nucleotides read TGTGCCAGCAGCTTGGGGGTTGGCGCCTACGAGCAGTACTTC. It specifies CASSLGVGAYEQYF.

V usage is TRBV7-9 and J usage is TRBJ2-7, with 7 bases aligning to TRBD1. The junction had 6 bases not matched to a gene; V was cut back by 5 bases and J by 2 bases. The CDR3 is 14 residues long. Germline V gives CDR1 SEHNR, CDR2 FQNEAQ (reference sequence). This CDR3 reads CASSPPTGPYEQYF. The CDR3, as DNA: TGTGCCAGCAGCCCCCCGACAGGGCCCTACGAGCAGTACTTC.

V usage is TRBV18 and J usage is TRBJ1-5; no firm D call. V was pared by 2 bases and J by 4 bases, with 6 bases between. CDR3 length: 13 residues. The germline V gene has CDR1 KGHSH and CDR2 LQKENI. The CDR3 sequence: CASSPSQNQPQHF. CDR3 DNA: TGTGCCAGCTCACCAAGCCAGAATCAGCCCCAGCATTTT.

V gene TRBV3-1 (or the pseudogene TRBV3-2) combines with J gene TRBJ1-4, with D possibly being TRBD1 (6 bases). The CDR3 is 13 residues long. CDR1 and CDR2 from the germline V gene are LGHDT and YNNKEL (reference sequence). V lost 1 base, J lost 10 bases, and 10 bases lay in between. CDR3: CASSQGEGGKLFF. For the CDR3, the DNA is TGTGCCAGCAGCCAAGGAGAGGGGGGAAAACTGTTTTTT.

The chain has TRBV6-5 and TRBJ1-5, with TRBD1 as a possible D gene (5 bases). The CDR3 sequence is 13 residues long. V was pared by 7 bases and J by 7 bases, with 14 bases between. CDR1 is MNHEY and CDR2 is SVGAGI in the germline V gene. CDR3 in amino acids: CASTGGLGQPQHF. For the CDR3, the DNA is TGTGCCAGCACGGGGGGTTTGGGCCAGCCCCAGCATTTT.

The chain is built from TRBV5-1 and TRBJ1-5, with unresolved D. V lost 0 bases, J lost 9 bases, and 13 bases lay in between. From germline, CDR1 is SGHRS and CDR2 YFSETQ. CDR3 length: 14 amino acids. The CDR3 nucleotides are TGCGCCAGCAGCTTGGAGGCAAGAGATGGGCCCCAGCATTTT. Encoded protein: CASSLEARDGPQHF.

The CDR3 region has the DNA TGTGCCAGCTCACCACCCCGAGTCCAGCTAAACTCCTACGAGCAGTACTTC. Residues: CASSPPRVQLNSYEQYF. The chain has TRBV18 and TRBJ2-7, with D hard to call. Trimming removed 0 bases at V and 0 bases at J, with 15 bases between. The length of the CDR3 is 17 residues. Per germline, CDR1 KGHSH and CDR2 LQKENI.

The V and J genes are TRBV11-3 and TRBJ2-3; 9 bases fit TRBD2. Trimming cost V 5 bases and J 7 bases; bases outside gene matches: 19. The germline V gene has CDR1 SGHNT and CDR2 YENEEA. The CDR3 is made up of 18 amino acids. The CDR3 DNA reads TGTGCCAGCAGCCCAGGGGCGAAGGTAGCGGGGGATATTCATACGCAGTATTTT. Translating gives CASSPGAKVAGDIHTQYF.

V and J are TRBV18 and TRBJ1-4, with unresolved D. Germline loops: CDR1 KGHSH, CDR2 LQKENI. The CDR3 is made up of 17 amino acids. Between the trimmed V and J ends, which lost 6 bases and 0 bases, there was a span of 17 bases. The CDR3 DNA reads TGTGCCAGCTCCCGAAGACAAAGCCTCGCAACTAATGAAAAACTGTTTTTT. Translation: CASSRRQSLATNEKLFF.

The chain is built from TRBV25-1 and TRBJ1-4; D uncertain. The CDR3 is 14 amino acids. V dropped 1 base and J dropped 4 bases, with 7 bases sitting between them. In germline, CDR1 is MGHDK, CDR2 SYGVNS. CDR3 nucleotide sequence: TGTGCCAGCAGTGAATCCGGGGTTAATGAAAAACTGTTTTTT. Protein product: CASSESGVNEKLFF.

The chain has TRBV19 and TRBJ1-1; 7 nucleotides line up with TRBD1. In germline, CDR1 is LNHDA, CDR2 SQIVND (reference sequence). After removal of 4 bases from V and 8 bases from J, the junction contained 4 bases not matched to a gene. The CDR3 totals 12 residues. CDR3 DNA sequence: TGTGCCAGTAGTACTCTGACAGGGGAAGCTTTCTTT. It translates to CASSTLTGEAFF.

This chain connects TRBV4-3 to TRBJ2-7, with D maybe TRBD1 (5 bases). The ends were cut back, 1 base at V and 1 base at J, with 8 bases in the middle. This CDR3 has 14 residues. Germline V lookup: CDR1 LGHNA, CDR2 YSLEER. The CDR3 loop is CASSQGRGSYEQYF. DNA of the CDR3: TGCGCCAGCAGCCAAGGTAGGGGATCCTACGAGCAGTACTTC.

The chain joins TRBV19 to TRBJ1-5, with 8 positions matching TRBD1. The CDR3 covers 14 residues. Germline lookup yields CDR1 LNHDA and CDR2 SQIVND (reference sequence). V lost 6 bases, J lost 3 bases, and 4 bases stayed unmatched. In DNA, the CDR3 is TGTGCCAGTAGCCCGGACAGGGACAATCAGCCCCAGCATTTT. Translation: CASSPDRDNQPQHF.

The chain uses TRBV6-6 and TRBJ2-7, with 8 bases lining up with TRBD2. J was trimmed by 4 bases and V by 4 bases; bases with no gene match: 6. This CDR3 region has 14 residues. Germline V gene sequence: CDR1 MNHNY, CDR2 SVGAGI (reference sequence). The CDR3 loop is CASSFGGGRYEQYF. Here the CDR3 DNA reads TGTGCCAGCAGTTTCGGGGGGGGGAGATACGAGCAGTACTTC.

The chain uses TRBV25-1 and TRBJ1-5, with a possible D match to TRBD1 (5 bases). This CDR3 contains 14 residues. From germline, CDR1 is MGHDK and CDR2 SYGVNS. V was shortened by 3 bases and J by 7 bases, with 13 bases between the two germline ends. The CDR3 DNA reads TGTGCCAGCAGTGATCAGGGAGGTGGGCAGCCCCAGCATTTT. This encodes CASSDQGGGQPQHF.

The genes are TRBV4-3 and TRBJ1-2; D not resolved. This CDR3 contains 15 residues. Trimming pared 0 bases from V and 8 bases from J, leaving 16 bases between. From germline, CDR1 is LGHNA and CDR2 YSLEER. CDR3 coding DNA: TGCGCCAGCAGCCAAGATACTAGAGGAGCGGGGGGCTACACCTTC. Its protein product is CASSQDTRGAGGYTF.

The chain uses TRBV13 and TRBJ1-1; weak D call: TRBD1 (6 bases). In germline, CDR1 is PRHDT, CDR2 FYEKMQ (reference sequence). The V end lost 8 bases, the J end lost 0 bases, and 16 bases lay between the germline ends. The CDR3 runs to 15 residues. CDR3 amino acids: CASSARGGMNTEAFF. CDR3 nucleotide sequence: TGTGCCAGCTCCGCCAGAGGGGGGATGAACACTGAAGCTTTCTTT. Complete variable domain (other parts from reference TRBV13 and TRBJ1-1): AAGVIQSPRHLIKEKRETATLKCYPIPRHDTVYWYQQGPGQDPQFLISFYEKMQSDKGSIPDRFSAQQFSDYHSELNMSSLELGDSALYFCASSARGGMNTEAFFGQGTRLTVV.

The chain recombines TRBV5-1 with TRBJ1-3; D is unresolved. CDR1 is SGHRS, CDR2 YFSETQ, per germline. Trimming removed 2 bases at V and 0 bases at J, with 9 bases between. The CDR3 has 15 amino acids. The CDR3 nucleotides are TGCGCCAGCAGCTTAGGGCCAGGCTCTGGAAACACCATATATTTT. Translating it yields CASSLGPGSGNTIYF.

V and J are TRBV18 and TRBJ1-1; 8 bases are shared with TRBD1. Losses at the gene ends were 5 bases for V and 2 bases for J; bases not matched to a gene: 7. The CDR3 runs to 15 residues. Per germline, CDR1 KGHSH and CDR2 LQKENI. CDR3 amino acids: CASSSMQGANTEAFF. In DNA form, the CDR3 reads TGTGCCAGCTCATCGATGCAGGGGGCAAACACTGAAGCTTTCTTT.

The chain has TRBV21-1 and TRBJ1-2; no check of the table's D call, TRBD1, against the DNA was made. TRBV21-1 is described as a pseudogene. The CDR3 covers 15 residues. CDR3 DNA sequence: TGTGCCAGCAGCAAAGAAAGGACACCCTACTATGGCTACACCTTC. It translates to CASSKERTPYYGYTF.

The genes are TRBV27 and TRBJ2-7; 7 bases align to TRBD1. The CDR3 totals 15 residues. The junction had 6 bases not matched to a gene; V was cut back by 2 bases and J by 2 bases. Germline CDR1 is MNHEY and CDR2 is SMNVEV (reference sequence). Written as DNA, the CDR3 is TGTGCCAGCAGTTTAAGGTTACAGGGGCCCTACGAGCAGTACTTC. Residues: CASSLRLQGPYEQYF.